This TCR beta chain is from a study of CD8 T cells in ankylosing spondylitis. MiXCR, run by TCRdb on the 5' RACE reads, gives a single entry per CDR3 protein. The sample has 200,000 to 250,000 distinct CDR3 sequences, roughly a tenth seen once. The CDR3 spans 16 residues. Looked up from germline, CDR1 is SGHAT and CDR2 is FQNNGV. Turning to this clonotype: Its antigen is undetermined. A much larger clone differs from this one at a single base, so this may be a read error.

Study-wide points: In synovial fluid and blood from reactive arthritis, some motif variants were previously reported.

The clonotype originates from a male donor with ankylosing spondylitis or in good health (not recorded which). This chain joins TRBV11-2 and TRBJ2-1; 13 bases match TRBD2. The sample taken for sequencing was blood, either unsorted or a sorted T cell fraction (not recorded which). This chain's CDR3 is CANSSGTSGVYNEQFF. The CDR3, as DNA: TGTGCCAACAGCTCCGGGACTAGCGGGGTATACAATGAGCAGTTCTTC. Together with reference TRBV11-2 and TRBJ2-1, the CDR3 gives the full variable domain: EAGVAQSPRYKIIEKRQSVAFWCNPISGHATLYWYQQILGQGPKLLIQFQNNGVVDDSQLPKDRFSAERLKGVDSTLKIQPAKLEDSAVYLCANSSGTSGVYNEQFFGPGTRLTVL.